These T cell receptor beta chains were read from a single sample in a study of blood T cell repertoires in COVID-19. Assay used: immunoSEQ multiplex PCR; TCRdb lists only in-frame clones, some missing. Of 150,000 or so clones listed, 84% are singletons. Sequencing input: peripheral blood. The receptors come from a human donor in a cohort sampled during active COVID-19. Both conserved end residues are part of each CDR3. D genes are given only for firm matches. Expanded clones get a size class; other rows say once, few or many, or leave the size out.

>TRBV2|.|.|TRBJ2-7
CASSSLGTWNTEQYF
TGTGCCAGCAGTTCTCTCGGGACTTGGAATACCGAGCAGTACTTC
>TRBV15|few|.|TRBJ2-2
CATSRGKGMGELFF
TGTGCCACCAGCAGAGGAAAGGGGATGGGGGAGCTGTTTTTT
>TRBV5-1|.|.|TRBJ1-1
CASSQGGTEAFF
TGCGCCAGCAGCCAGGGTGGCACTGAAGCTTTCTTT
>TRBV7-8|few|TRBD1|TRBJ1-5
CASSAGTGHQPQHF
TGTGCCAGCAGCGCCGGGACAGGGCATCAGCCCCAGCATTTT
>TRBV11-1|.|TRBD1|TRBJ1-1
CASSTDRGKDEAFF
TGTGCCAGCAGCACGGACAGGGGAAAGGATGAAGCTTTCTTT
>TRBV2|.|TRBD1|TRBJ1-2
CASSGDRVGGYTF
TGTGCCAGCAGTGGTGACAGGGTCGGTGGCTACACCTTC
>TRBV9|.|TRBD1|TRBJ1-4
CASSEGPGGGEKLFF
TGTGCCAGCAGCGAGGGCCCAGGGGGTGGCGAAAAACTGTTTTTT
>TRBV5-8|.|TRBD1|TRBJ1-2
CASSKGGPIGYTF
TGTGCCAGCAGCAAAGGGGGCCCTATCGGCTACACCTTC
>TRBV28|.|TRBD1|TRBJ2-1
CASRPRQGPYNEQFF
TGTGCCAGCAGACCCAGACAGGGACCCTACAATGAGCAGTTCTTC
>TRBV25-1|once|.|TRBJ2-1
CASSDPSPRVGEQFF
TGTGCCAGCAGTGATCCATCCCCGCGGGTAGGAGAGCAGTTCTTC
>TRBV2|.|.|TRBJ1-1
CASSAVSEAFF
TGTGCCAGCAGTGCTGTAAGCGAAGCTTTCTTT
>TRBV6-2/TRBV6-3|.|TRBD1|TRBJ1-4
CASRPTGGHEKLFF
TGTGCCAGCCGCCCAACAGGGGGGCATGAAAAACTGTTTTTT
>TRBV7-2|once|.|TRBJ2-2
CASSLATGTNTGELFF
TGTGCCAGCAGCTTAGCTACAGGGACGAACACCGGGGAGCTGTTTTTT
>TRBV2|.|.|TRBJ1-5
CASTGGWNQPQHF
TGTGCCAGCACGGGTGGTTGGAATCAGCCCCAGCATTTT
>TRBV5-1|.|.|TRBJ1-3
CASSLVGGSGNTIYF
TGCGCCAGCAGCTTGGTCGGGGGATCTGGAAACACCATATATTTT
>TRBV29-1|.|TRBD2|TRBJ2-3
CSVEQAGVPDTQYF
TGCAGCGTTGAACAAGCGGGAGTACCAGATACGCAGTATTTT
>TRBV15|.|TRBD2|TRBJ2-2
CATSRPGLAGTGELFF
TGTGCCACCAGCAGACCTGGACTAGCGGGGACCGGGGAGCTGTTTTTT
>TRBV9|.|.|TRBJ1-1
CASSVGPGGTEAFF
TGTGCCAGCAGCGTGGGTCCTGGGGGGACTGAAGCTTTCTTT
>TRBV5-1|.|.|TRBJ1-3
CASTTTGDSGNTIYF
TGCGCCAGCACCACGACGGGAGACTCTGGAAACACCATATATTTT
>TRBV3-1/TRBV3-2|.|.|TRBJ2-5
CASSPPGETQYF
TGTGCCAGCAGCCCCCCCGGAGAGACCCAGTACTTC
>TRBV4-3|.|.|TRBJ2-1
CASSFTLRDEQFF
TGCGCCAGCAGCTTCACCCTGCGGGATGAGCAGTTCTTC
>TRBV19|.|TRBD1|TRBJ1-2
CASSSRLGTGTYGYTF
TGTGCCAGTAGTTCCCGCCTCGGGACAGGGACCTATGGCTACACCTTC
>TRBV7-8|.|TRBD2|TRBJ2-3
CASSLGGLAGDGDTQYF
TGTGCCAGCAGCTTAGGAGGACTAGCGGGAGATGGAGATACGCAGTATTTT
>TRBV6-5|.|.|TRBJ1-6
CASSQQSSYNSPLHF
TGTGCCAGCAGTCAACAGAGCTCCTATAATTCACCCCTCCACTTT
>TRBV5-4|.|.|TRBJ2-3
CASSSRDFTDTQYF
TGTGCCAGCAGCTCACGGGACTTCACAGATACGCAGTATTTT
>TRBV28|.|TRBD1|TRBJ2-1
CASTGQLGNEQFF
TGTGCCAGCACGGGACAGCTTGGGAATGAGCAGTTCTTC
>TRBV11-1|.|.|TRBJ2-1
CASRPGGTSSYNEQFF
TGTGCCAGCAGGCCCGGAGGTACTAGCTCCTACAATGAGCAGTTCTTC
>TRBV19|.|TRBD1|TRBJ2-3
CASSTTGADTQYF
TGTGCCAGTAGCACAACAGGGGCAGATACGCAGTATTTT
>TRBV11-3|.|TRBD1|TRBJ1-1
CASSDRVYPEAFF
TGTGCCAGCAGCGACAGGGTCTACCCCGAAGCTTTCTTT
>TRBV3-1/TRBV3-2|few|.|TRBJ1-6
CASSQTGSPLHF
TGTGCCAGCAGCCAGACGGGTTCACCCCTCCACTTT
>TRBV24-1|.|TRBD1|TRBJ1-5
CATSAAGLGDREDQPQHF
TGTGCCACCAGTGCCGCCGGACTCGGGGACAGGGAGGATCAGCCCCAGCATTTT
>TRBV6-5|.|.|TRBJ1-2
CASSYSPAGGGGYTF
TGTGCCAGCAGTTACTCTCCGGCGGGAGGGGGAGGCTACACCTTC
>TRBV11-3|.|TRBD1|TRBJ2-3
CASSARDRGTQYF
TGTGCCAGCAGCGCCCGGGACAGAGGTACGCAGTATTTT
>TRBV19|.|TRBD1|TRBJ2-7
CASSGQGGGYEQYF
TGTGCCAGTAGTGGACAGGGCGGCGGATACGAGCAGTACTTC
>TRBV3-1/TRBV3-2|few|.|TRBJ1-1
CASSQGAILEAFF
TGTGCCAGCAGCCAAGGGGCCATACTTGAAGCTTTCTTT
>TRBV25-1|.|TRBD2|TRBJ2-2
CASSEYPSGTGELFF
TGTGCCAGCAGTGAATATCCTAGCGGCACCGGGGAGCTGTTTTTT
>TRBV2|once|TRBD1|TRBJ1-1
CASKIRQGASEAFF
TGTGCCAGCAAGATACGGCAGGGGGCGTCTGAAGCTTTCTTT
>TRBV6-6|.|TRBD1|TRBJ2-3
CASSGRDRGTDTQYF
TGTGCCAGCAGTGGCCGGGACAGGGGGACAGATACGCAGTATTTT
>TRBV7-3|few|.|TRBJ2-1
CASSLTGSYNEQFF
TGTGCCAGCAGCTTGACAGGCTCCTACAATGAGCAGTTCTTC
>TRBV3-1/TRBV3-2|.|.|TRBJ1-1
CASSPAPSGGAFF
TGTGCCAGCAGCCCGGCACCTTCCGGGGGGGCTTTCTTT
>TRBV5-8|.|TRBD2|TRBJ2-3
CASRRTSGGYTDTQYF
TGTGCCAGCAGAAGGACTAGCGGGGGCTACACAGATACGCAGTATTTT
>TRBV7-3|once|.|TRBJ2-3
CASSTGGPNTDTQYF
TGTGCCAGCAGCACCGGGGGGCCAAACACAGATACGCAGTATTTT